This TCR beta chain was sequenced in a study of cytomegalovirus exposure and HLA in healthy donors. The PCR was carried out with 60 Vbeta primers and 13 Jbeta primers. Original analysis: Roughly 76 million unique TCR beta chains, roughly 11 million of them shared, were counted by a later analysis. The method was immunoSEQ multiplex PCR; TCRdb's version includes in-frame clones alone and lacks a portion of them. D and trimming come from the DNA, and the V and J calls and clone size come from that table. The table lists roughly 100,000 clones, around 77% of them singletons. Germline CDR1 MDHEN, CDR2 SYDVKM. CDR3 length equals 13 residues. The germline V and J ends were trimmed by 7 bases and 2 bases, with 8 bases remaining between them.

The sequence was obtained from a male donor in good health and CMV-seropositive. Material for sequencing was PBMCs. The chain uses TRBV28 and TRBJ2-2; a weak D match, TRBD2 (6 bases). CDR3 protein: CASIAVNTGELFF. In DNA, the CDR3 is TGTGCCAGCATAGCGGTTAACACCGGGGAGCTGTTTTTT.